This T cell receptor (beta chain) is from a study of cytomegalovirus exposure and HLA in healthy donors. Regarding this clone: Its antigen is as yet unknown.

Per the germline V gene, CDR1 is MGHRA and CDR2 is YSYEKL. The CDR3 covers 14 residues. V gave up 1 base and J gave up 5 bases, with 11 bases separating them. Study-level findings and limits: Later on, analysis showed that most CMV-associated TCR beta chains appeared to be HLA-restricted.

A multiplex PCR was run with 60 Vbeta primers and 13 Jbeta primers. This table comes from immunoSEQ multiplex PCR, and its TCRdb copy is limited to in-frame clones, with some not included. The sample holds 75,000 to 90,000 clones, approximately 81% seen once. This receptor was taken from a man aged 40-55 years in good health and CMV-seropositive. The chain joins TRBV4-1 to TRBJ1-1; a weak D match, TRBD1 (5 bases). The sequencing sample was made of PBMCs. Here the CDR3 DNA reads TGCGCCAGCAGCCAAGCTCAGGGAGGGACTGAAGCTTTCTTT. Amino acid sequence: CASSQAQGGTEAFF.